Presented here are 19 T cell receptor beta chains from one specimen sequenced in a study of T cell responses to AZD1222 COVID-19 vaccine. Clones were sequenced by immunoSEQ multiplex PCR, and TCRdb holds only the in-frame ones, with some missing. Counted here are approximately 110,000 clones, 89% occurring once; the ten biggest clones make up 44%. The sample consisted of peripheral blood, taken 28 days after the second AZD1222 dose. The receptors stem from an adult who received the AZD1222 COVID-19 vaccine.

V and J are TRBV5-1 and TRBJ2-3; 7 bases match TRBD1. V dropped 2 bases and J dropped 3; count of bases not matched to a gene: 9. Germline CDR1 is SGHRS and CDR2 is YFSETQ. This CDR3 contains 16 residues. DNA of the CDR3: TGCGCCAGCAGCTTCACGACAGGGAAAGCGACAGATACGCAGTATTTT. Translating it yields CASSFTTGKATDTQYF.

This sequence joins TRBV7-9 and TRBJ2-5; perhaps TRBD1 as D (6 bases). CDR1 is SEHNR and CDR2 is FQNEAQ in the germline V gene (reference sequence). This CDR3 is built from 16 residues. The V and J ends lost 2 bases and 2 bases respectively, with 15 bases between them. This CDR3 is CASSLIGQPFQETQYF. The CDR3 DNA reads as TGTGCCAGCAGCTTAATCGGACAGCCCTTTCAAGAGACCCAGTACTTC.

The gene calls are TRBV18 and TRBJ2-1; D not certain. The CDR3 covers 12 residues. Trimming pared 5 bases from V and 8 bases from J, leaving 10 bases between. CDR1 is KGHSH and CDR2 is LQKENI in the germline V gene. DNA for the CDR3: TGTGCCAGCTCATCAAACGGCTATGAGCAGTTCTTC. Its protein is CASSSNGYEQFF.

This clone showed up just once. The chain is built from TRBV2 and TRBJ2-7; TRBD2 agrees at 9 bases. The V and J ends lost 1 base and 5 bases, in that order; junction bases with no gene match: 6. From germline, CDR1 is SNHLY and CDR2 FYNNEI. The CDR3 runs to 15 residues. The CDR3 here is CASSEEIAGADEQYF. CDR3 DNA sequence: TGTGCCAGCAGTGAAGAGATAGCGGGAGCAGACGAGCAGTACTTC.

This chain's CDR3 is CASSFFFGGNTEAFF. CDR3 sequence (DNA): TGTGCCAGCAGTTTCTTTTTCGGCGGGAACACTGAAGCTTTCTTT. The chain has TRBV27 and TRBJ1-1; D uncertain. V was shortened by 3 bases and J by 1 base, with 12 bases between the two germline ends. CDR3 length: 15 residues. CDR1 and CDR2 from the germline V gene are MNHEY and SMNVEV (reference sequence).

The chain links TRBV10-3 to TRBJ1-1; D uncertain. There are 14 residues in the CDR3. Germline CDR1 and CDR2: ENHRY and SYGVKD. V was shortened by 2 bases and J by 0 bases, with 7 bases between the two germline ends. This CDR3 reads CAISEGHLNTEAFF. CDR3 sequence (DNA): TGTGCCATCAGTGAGGGGCATCTGAACACTGAAGCTTTCTTT.

The V and J genes are TRBV19 and TRBJ2-7, with TRBD1 identical over 9 bases. CDR1 and CDR2 (germline): LNHDA, SQIVND (reference sequence). There are 14 residues in the CDR3. V lost 6 bases and J lost 4; bases outside the gene matches: 7. The CDR3 protein is CASSSGTGLYEQYF. For the CDR3, the DNA is TGTGCCAGTAGCTCCGGGACAGGGTTGTACGAGCAGTACTTC.

This chain links TRBV19 with TRBJ1-1, with D possibly TRBD1 on 6 matching bases. The CDR3 is 13 amino acids. CDR1 is LNHDA, CDR2 SQIVND, per germline (reference sequence). V shed 6 bases and J shed 0 bases, with 8 bases lying between them. CDR3 nucleotide sequence: TGTGCCAGTAGGCGGACAGTGAACACTGAAGCTTTCTTT. Its protein product is CASRRTVNTEAFF.

This clone occurred a few times. The chain combines TRBV7-2 with TRBJ2-2; 9 bases are shared with TRBD1. In germline, CDR1 is SGHTA, CDR2 FQGNSA. The CDR3 length is 17 residues. Trimming took 0 bases from V and 6 from J; bases not matched to a gene: 8. For the CDR3, the DNA is TGTGCCAGCAGCTTAGCCCCGGGACAGGGTAAATCCGGGGAGCTGTTTTTT. It encodes CASSLAPGQGKSGELFF.

The V call is TRBV28, the J call TRBJ2-7; a possible D gene is TRBD1 (6 bases). The CDR3 has 13 residues. V was cut by 6 bases and J by 3 bases, with 12 bases left in between. CDR1 is MDHEN, CDR2 SYDVKM, per germline. The CDR3 nucleotides are TGTGCCAGCAGGTCCGGACAGAACTACGAGCAGTACTTC. Translating it yields CASRSGQNYEQYF.

The chain recombines TRBV12-3 or TRBV12-4 with TRBJ2-7, with a possible D match to TRBD1 (6 bases). The CDR3 extends over 13 amino acids. V was clipped by 5 bases and J by 1 base, with 9 bases between them. The CDR3 DNA sequence: TGTGCCAGCAGTGGACAGCGTTCCTACGAGCAGTACTTC. The encoded protein is CASSGQRSYEQYF.

The chain uses TRBV7-2 and TRBJ2-3; possibly TRBD2 for D (6 bases). The CDR3 totals 15 residues. Germline V lookup: CDR1 SGHTA, CDR2 FQGNSA. V was trimmed by 2 bases and J by 3 bases, leaving 12 bases between them. The CDR3 DNA sequence: TGTGCCAGCAGCTTATGGATGCTAGCGACAGATACGCAGTATTTT. It encodes CASSLWMLATDTQYF.

The rearrangement links TRBV5-1 to TRBJ1-3, with D perhaps TRBD1 (5 bases). The CDR3 runs to 14 residues. Germline-derived CDR1 and CDR2 are SGHRS and YFSETQ. Trimming left V 2 bases short and J 3 bases short, with 9 bases between. DNA of the CDR3: TGCGCCAGCAGCTTCGGGCAGGGTGGAAACACCATATATTTT. Its translation is CASSFGQGGNTIYF.

This chain uses TRBV12-3 or TRBV12-4 with TRBJ1-2, with TRBD1 as a possible D gene (5 bases). The V end lost 1 base, the J end lost 2 bases, and 5 bases lay between the germline ends. CDR3 length equals 13 residues. In DNA form, the CDR3 reads TGTGCCAGCAGTTTAGGGGGGAACTATGGCTACACCTTC. It yields the protein CASSLGGNYGYTF.

J is TRBJ2-7 and V is TRBV28; D is undetermined. The CDR3 is 13 residues long. Germline assignment: CDR1 MDHEN and CDR2 SYDVKM. The V gene lost 1 base and the J gene lost 6 bases, with 10 bases spanning the gap. The CDR3 region is CASSLSRPGEQYF. The CDR3 region has the DNA TGTGCCAGCAGTTTATCCCGCCCCGGCGAGCAGTACTTC.

V gene TRBV13 combines with J gene TRBJ2-7, with TRBD2 matching over 11 bases. The CDR3 runs to 16 residues. J lost 0 bases, V lost 5 bases, and 6 bases had no gene match. In germline, CDR1 is PRHDT, CDR2 FYEKMQ (reference sequence). CDR3 DNA: TGTGCCAGCAGCCCGGGACTAGCGGCTAGCTCCTACGAGCAGTACTTC. Translation: CASSPGLAASSYEQYF.

The chain recombines TRBV18 with TRBJ2-2; possible D gene TRBD2, 6 bases. This CDR3 has 17 residues. CDR1 and CDR2 from the germline V gene are KGHSH and LQKENI. Trimming shortened V by 3 bases and J by 5 bases, and 19 bases separated the two germline ends. CDR3 nucleotides: TGTGCCAGCTCACCCGGGAGCCGGGCTAGGCCTACCGGGGAGCTGTTTTTT. Amino acids: CASSPGSRARPTGELFF.

In nucleotides, the CDR3 is TGCGCCAGCAGTGAGTCAGCGGACAAAGAGACCCAGTACTTC. Its protein product is CASSESADKETQYF. V and J are TRBV10-1 and TRBJ2-5, with D perhaps matching TRBD1 or TRBD2 (5 bases each). Trimming shortened V by 0 bases and J by 3 bases, and 8 bases separated the two germline ends. CDR1 WNHNN and CDR2 SYGVQD come from the germline V gene (reference sequence). The CDR3 contains 14 residues.

The rearrangement links TRBV3-1 (or the pseudogene TRBV3-2) to TRBJ2-7; 9 bases agree with TRBD1. J lost 5 bases, V lost 3 bases, and 5 bases had no gene match. The CDR3 length is 14 residues. Per germline, CDR1 LGHDT and CDR2 YNNKEL (reference sequence). CDR3 loop: CASSHLDRGDEQYF. The CDR3 DNA is TGTGCCAGCAGCCACCTGGACAGGGGTGACGAGCAGTACTTC.